Sequencing of this TCR beta chain was carried out in a study of blood T cell repertoires in COVID-19. V lost 2 bases to trimming and J lost 5 bases, with 9 bases between them. This CDR3 spans 13 amino acids. Germline CDR1 and CDR2: MNHEY and SVGEGT. Cohort placement rested on clinical history that participants reported themselves. Only in-frame clones appear in the TCRdb table, and some are missing; sequencing was by immunoSEQ multiplex PCR. The sample holds 370,000 or so clones; approximately 89% are singletons and the top ten take about 1.5%. The sequencing input was PBMCs or T cells enriched from blood (not recorded which). This receptor was taken from a man aged 25 to 40 who had recovered from COVID-19. This chain links TRBV6-2 or TRBV6-3 with TRBJ2-5; D call uncertain. CDR3 nucleotides: TGTGCCAGCAGTTACCCCTCCGGGGAGACCCAGTACTTC. It translates to CASSYPSGETQYF.